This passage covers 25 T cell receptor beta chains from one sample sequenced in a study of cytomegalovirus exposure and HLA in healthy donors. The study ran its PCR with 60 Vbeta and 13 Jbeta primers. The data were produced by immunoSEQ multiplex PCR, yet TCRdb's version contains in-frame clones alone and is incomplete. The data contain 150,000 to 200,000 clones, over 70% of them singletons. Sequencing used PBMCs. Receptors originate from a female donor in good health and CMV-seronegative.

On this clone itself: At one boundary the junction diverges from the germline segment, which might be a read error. The DNA of the CDR3 is TGTTCCAGCCAGAGGGGGCAAGAGACCCAGTACTTC. Encoded protein: CSSQRGQETQYF. This chain joins TRBV7-9 and TRBJ2-5; a possible D gene is TRBD1 (6 bases). The CDR3 extends over 12 amino acids. Germline V lookup: CDR1 SEHNR, CDR2 FQNEAQ (reference sequence).

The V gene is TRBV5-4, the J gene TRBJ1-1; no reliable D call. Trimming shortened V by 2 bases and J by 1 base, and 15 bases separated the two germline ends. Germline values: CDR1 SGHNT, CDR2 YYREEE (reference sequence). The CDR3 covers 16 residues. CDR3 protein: CASSLGLVRGNTEAFF. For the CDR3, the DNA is TGTGCCAGCAGCTTAGGATTAGTCCGGGGGAACACTGAAGCTTTCTTT.

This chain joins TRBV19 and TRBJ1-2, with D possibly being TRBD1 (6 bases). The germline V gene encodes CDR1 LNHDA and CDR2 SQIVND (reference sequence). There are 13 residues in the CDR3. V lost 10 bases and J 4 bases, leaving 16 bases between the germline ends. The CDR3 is CATSPGTSYGYTF. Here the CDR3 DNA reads TGTGCCACCTCCCCCGGGACAAGCTATGGCTACACCTTC.

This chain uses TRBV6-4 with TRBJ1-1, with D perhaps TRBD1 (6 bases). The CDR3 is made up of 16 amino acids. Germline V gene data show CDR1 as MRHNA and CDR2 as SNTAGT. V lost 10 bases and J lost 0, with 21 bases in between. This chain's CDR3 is CATRKGGAGMNTEAFF. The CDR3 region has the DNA TGTGCCACCAGAAAAGGGGGGGCCGGTATGAACACTGAAGCTTTCTTT.

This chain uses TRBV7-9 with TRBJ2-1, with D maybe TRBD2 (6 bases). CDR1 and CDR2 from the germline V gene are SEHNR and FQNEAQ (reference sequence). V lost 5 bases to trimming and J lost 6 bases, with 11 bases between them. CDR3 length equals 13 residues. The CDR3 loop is CASSTLAGNEQFF. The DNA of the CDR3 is TGTGCCAGCAGCACACTAGCCGGCAATGAGCAGTTCTTC.

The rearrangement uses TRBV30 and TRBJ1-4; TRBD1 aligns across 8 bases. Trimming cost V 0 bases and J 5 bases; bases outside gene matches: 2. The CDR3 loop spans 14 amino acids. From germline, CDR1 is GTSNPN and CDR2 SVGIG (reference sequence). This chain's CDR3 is CAWSVPGGNEKLFF. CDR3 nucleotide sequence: TGTGCCTGGAGTGTACCAGGGGGCAATGAAAAACTGTTTTTT.

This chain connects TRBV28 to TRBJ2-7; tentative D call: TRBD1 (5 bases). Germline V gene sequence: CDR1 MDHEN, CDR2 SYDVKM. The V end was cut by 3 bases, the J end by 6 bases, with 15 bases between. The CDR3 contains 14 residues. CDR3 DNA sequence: TGTGCCAGCAGTTTGGGCCAGGTTAGGGGCGAGCAGTACTTC. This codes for CASSLGQVRGEQYF.

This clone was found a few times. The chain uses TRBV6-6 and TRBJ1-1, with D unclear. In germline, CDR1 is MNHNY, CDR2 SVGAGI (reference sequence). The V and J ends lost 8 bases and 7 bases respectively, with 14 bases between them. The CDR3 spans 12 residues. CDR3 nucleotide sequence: TGTGCCAGCCGAGCCCCCCCTTTTGAAGCTTTCTTT. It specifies CASRAPPFEAFF.

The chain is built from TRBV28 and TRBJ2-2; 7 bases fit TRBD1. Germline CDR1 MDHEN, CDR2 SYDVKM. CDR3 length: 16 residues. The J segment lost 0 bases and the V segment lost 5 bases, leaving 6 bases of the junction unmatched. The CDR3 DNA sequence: TGTGCCAGCAGTCAAACAGGGGCGCCGAACACCGGGGAGCTGTTTTTT. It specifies CASSQTGAPNTGELFF. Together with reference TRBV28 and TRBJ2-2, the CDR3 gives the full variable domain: DVKVTQSSRYLVKRTGEKVFLECVQDMDHENMFWYRQDPGLGLRLIYFSYDVKMKEKGDIPEGYSVSREKKERFSLILESASTNQTSMYLCASSQTGAPNTGELFFGEGSRLTVL.

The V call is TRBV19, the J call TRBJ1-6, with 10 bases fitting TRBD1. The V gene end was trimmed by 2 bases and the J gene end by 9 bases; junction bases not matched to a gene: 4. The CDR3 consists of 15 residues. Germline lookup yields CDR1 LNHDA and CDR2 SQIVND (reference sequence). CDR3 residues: CASSILGQGVSPLHF. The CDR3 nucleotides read TGTGCCAGTAGTATACTCGGACAGGGGGTTTCACCCCTCCACTTT.

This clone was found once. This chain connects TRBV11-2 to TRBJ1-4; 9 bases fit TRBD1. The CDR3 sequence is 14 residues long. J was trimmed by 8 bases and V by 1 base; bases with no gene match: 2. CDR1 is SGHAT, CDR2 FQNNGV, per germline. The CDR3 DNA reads TGTGCCAGCAGCTTAGGGACAGGGGACGAAAAACTGTTTTTT. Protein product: CASSLGTGDEKLFF.

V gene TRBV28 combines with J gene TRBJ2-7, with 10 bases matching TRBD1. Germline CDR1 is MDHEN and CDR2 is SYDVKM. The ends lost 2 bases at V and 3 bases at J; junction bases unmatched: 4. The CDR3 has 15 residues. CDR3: CASSLHGTGVYEQYF. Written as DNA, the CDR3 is TGTGCCAGCAGTTTACATGGGACAGGGGTCTACGAGCAGTACTTC.

The CDR3 DNA follows: TGTGCCAGCACCGGACAGACGGCCTATGGCTACACCTTC. Translated: CASTGQTAYGYTF. The chain carries TRBV25-1 and TRBJ1-2; D might be TRBD1 (6 bases). Trimming removed 7 bases from V and 4 bases from J, with 13 bases in between. This CDR3 comprises 13 residues. The germline V gene has CDR1 MGHDK and CDR2 SYGVNS.

The CDR3 nucleotides read TGTGCCAGCAGGAGGGCCGACAGGGATAATTCACCCCTCCACTTT. This sequence encodes CASRRADRDNSPLHF. The J gene is TRBJ1-6, the V gene TRBV28; 7 positions match TRBD1. The CDR3 sequence is 15 residues long. Germline trimming cut 6 bases from V and 5 bases from J; bases unmatched to any gene: 7. Germline loops: CDR1 MDHEN, CDR2 SYDVKM.

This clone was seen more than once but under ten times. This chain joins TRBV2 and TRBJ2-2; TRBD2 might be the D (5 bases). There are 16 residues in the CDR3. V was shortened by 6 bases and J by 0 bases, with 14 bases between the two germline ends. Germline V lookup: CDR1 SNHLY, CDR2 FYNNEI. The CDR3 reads CASSSPNGANTGELFF. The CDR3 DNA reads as TGTGCCAGCAGCTCTCCCAACGGGGCGAACACCGGGGAGCTGTTTTTT. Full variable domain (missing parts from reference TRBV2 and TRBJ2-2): EPEVTQTPSHQVTQMGQEVILRCVPISNHLYFYWYRQILGQKVEFLVSFYNNEISEKSEIFDDQFSVERPDGSNFTLKIRSTKLEDSAMYFCASSSPNGANTGELFFGEGSRLTVL.

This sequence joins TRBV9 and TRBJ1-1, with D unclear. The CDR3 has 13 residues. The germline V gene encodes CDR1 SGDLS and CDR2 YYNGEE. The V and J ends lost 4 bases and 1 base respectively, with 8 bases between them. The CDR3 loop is CASSQRQNTEAFF. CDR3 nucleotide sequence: TGTGCCAGCAGCCAACGACAGAACACTGAAGCTTTCTTT.

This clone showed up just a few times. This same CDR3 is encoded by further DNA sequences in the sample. The CDR3 sequence: CASSSPGSTDTQYF. The CDR3, as DNA: TGTGCCAGCAGCTCCCCCGGGAGCACAGATACGCAGTATTTT. The V call is TRBV5-6, the J call TRBJ2-3; D not resolved. The CDR3 is 14 residues long. Germline lookup yields CDR1 SGHDT and CDR2 YYEEEE. With 3 bases removed from V and 0 bases from J, the gap between germline ends came to 8 bases.

The CDR3 coding sequence is TGTGCCATCAGGTCCGGGACAGGGTTCGGCTACACCTTC. The encoded protein is CAIRSGTGFGYTF. The J gene is TRBJ1-2, the V gene TRBV10-3, with 9 bases that match TRBD1. In germline, CDR1 is ENHRY, CDR2 SYGVKD. V dropped 6 bases and J dropped 8; count of bases not matched to a gene: 7. CDR3 length equals 13 residues.

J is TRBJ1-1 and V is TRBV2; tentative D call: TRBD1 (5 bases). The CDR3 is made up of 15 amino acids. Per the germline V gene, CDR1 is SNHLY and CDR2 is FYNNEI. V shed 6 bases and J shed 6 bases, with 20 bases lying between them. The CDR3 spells CASSYGGGPLSEAFF. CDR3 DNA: TGTGCCAGCAGCTACGGGGGGGGTCCCCTATCTGAAGCTTTCTTT.

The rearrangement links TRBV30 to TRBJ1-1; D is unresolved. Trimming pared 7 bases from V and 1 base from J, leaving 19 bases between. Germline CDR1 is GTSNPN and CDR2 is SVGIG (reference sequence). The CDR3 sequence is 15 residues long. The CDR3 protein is CALTRMRAWNTEAFF. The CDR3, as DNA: TGTGCCTTAACTCGAATGCGCGCCTGGAACACTGAAGCTTTCTTT. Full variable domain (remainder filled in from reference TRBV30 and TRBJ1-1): SQTIHQWPATLVQPVGSPLSLECTVEGTSNPNLYWYRQAAGRGLQLLFYSVGIGQISSEVPQNLSASRPQDRQFILSSKKLLLSDSGFYLCALTRMRAWNTEAFFGQGTRLTVV.

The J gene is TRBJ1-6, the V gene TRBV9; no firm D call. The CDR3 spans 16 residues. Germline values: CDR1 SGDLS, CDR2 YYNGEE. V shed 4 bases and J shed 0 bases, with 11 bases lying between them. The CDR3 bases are TGTGCCAGCAGCCCCCGAGGGAACTCCTATAATTCACCCCTCCACTTT. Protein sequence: CASSPRGNSYNSPLHF.

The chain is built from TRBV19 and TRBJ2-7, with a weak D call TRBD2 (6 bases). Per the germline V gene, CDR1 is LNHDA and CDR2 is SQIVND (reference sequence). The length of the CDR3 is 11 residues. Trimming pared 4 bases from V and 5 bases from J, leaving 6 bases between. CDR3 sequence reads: CASSRGDEQYF. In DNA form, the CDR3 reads TGTGCCAGTAGTAGGGGGGACGAGCAGTACTTC.

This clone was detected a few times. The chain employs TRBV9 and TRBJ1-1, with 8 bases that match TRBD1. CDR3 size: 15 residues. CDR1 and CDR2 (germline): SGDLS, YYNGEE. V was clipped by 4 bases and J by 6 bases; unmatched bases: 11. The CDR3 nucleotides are TGTGCCAGCAGCCCAGGACAGGGAGGGGGGGCTGAAGCTTTCTTT. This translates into CASSPGQGGGAEAFF.

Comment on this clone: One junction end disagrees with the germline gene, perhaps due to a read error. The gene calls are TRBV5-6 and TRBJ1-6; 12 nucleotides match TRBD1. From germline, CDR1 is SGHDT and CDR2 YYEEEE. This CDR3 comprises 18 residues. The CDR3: CASRRRGTGGSHNSPLHF. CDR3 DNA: TGTGCCAGCAGGAGGAGGGGGACAGGGGGCTCCCATAATTCACCCCTCCACTTT.

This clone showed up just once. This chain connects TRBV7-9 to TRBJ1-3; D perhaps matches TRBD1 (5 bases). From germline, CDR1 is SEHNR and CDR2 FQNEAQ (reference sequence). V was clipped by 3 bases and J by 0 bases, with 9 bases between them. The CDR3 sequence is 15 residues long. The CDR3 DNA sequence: TGTGCCAGCAGCTTTCTTACAGGCTCTGGAAACACCATATATTTT. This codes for CASSFLTGSGNTIYF.